This T cell receptor (beta chain) was recovered during a study of monozygotic twins with inflammatory bowel disease. TCRdb reprocessed the 5' RACE reads and stores each CDR3 protein as one record, lacking DNA. The listing contains fewer than 200,000 distinct CDR3 sequences. The sequencing input was blood. The sequence came from a human donor with ulcerative colitis or Crohn's disease, or a healthy co-twin of an affected twin (not recorded which).

The CDR3 protein is CASSFGFMNTEAFF. This chain connects TRBV11-2 to TRBJ1-1. Germline V gene lookup returns CDR1 SGHAT and CDR2 FQNNGV. The CDR3 length is 14 residues.